This T cell receptor beta chain was captured by sequencing in a study of blood T cell repertoires in COVID-19. TCRdb's copy holds only in-frame clones and misses some; the assay was immunoSEQ multiplex PCR. The data show 50,000 or so clones, 75% to 85% seen once. Germline CDR1 MGHRA, CDR2 YSYEKL. This CDR3 region has 17 residues. The germline V and J ends were trimmed by 3 bases and 4 bases, with 22 bases remaining between them. The receptor was isolated from a middle-aged man with acute or convalescent COVID-19. J is TRBJ2-7 and V is TRBV4-1; weak D call: TRBD1 (5 bases). Sequencing was done on a sample of peripheral blood. The CDR3 coding sequence is TGCGCCAGCAGCCATATGACAGTCTGGGTCCCAGGGTACGAGCAGTACTTC. This translates into CASSHMTVWVPGYEQYF.